This record covers a single T cell receptor (beta chain). As yet, its antigen is unknown. The PCR used 60 Vbeta and 13 Jbeta primers. Repertoires were generated with immunoSEQ multiplex PCR, while TCRdb's copy carries only in-frame clones and drops some. The table shows around 150,000 clones, with 70% to 80% occurring only once. The sample comes from a study of cytomegalovirus exposure and HLA in healthy donors. Study overall: Researchers previously reported finding about 110 million unique TCR beta sequences from around 200 million T cells. Study-wide results and caveats: Later analysis associated a missense DCLRE1C variant with TCR beta V- and J-gene trimming. In an earlier analysis, in some 540 donors, most V segments appeared productive either ~87% or ~30% of the time. In most subjects, TCR beta sequences reportedly gave accurate predictions of HLA-A and HLA-B alleles.

The ends lost 3 bases at V and 2 bases at J; junction bases unmatched: 11. The CDR3 sequence is 17 residues long. The germline gives CDR1 SGHRS, CDR2 YFSETQ. The rearrangement joins TRBV5-1 to TRBJ1-1; 9 bases are shared with TRBD1. The source of this sequence is a human donor in good health. The sequenced material came from PBMCs. The CDR3 coding sequence is TGCGCCAGCAGCTCCACGAGGACACAGGGGGCTAACACTGAAGCTTTCTTT. It specifies CASSSTRTQGANTEAFF.